This TCR beta chain was recovered during a study of OX40 agonist ivuxolimab in advanced cancers. Notes on the research overall: Ivuxolimab was an agonistic, fully human IgG2 monoclonal antibody directed against OX40 (CD134), a costimulatory receptor. Intravenous ivuxolimab was administered to patients every 2 weeks at six dose levels: 0.01, 0.1, 0.3, 1.5, 3 and 10 mg/kg. Of the 50 to 55 dose-escalation patients, hepatocellular carcinoma was present in approximately 20, melanoma in roughly 15, renal cell carcinoma in 9 and head and neck cancer in 9. In the dose-escalation cohort, about four fifths of patients were male, and the mean age was around 65 years with a range of roughly 20 to 80. Prior anti-PD-1, anti-PD-L1 or anti-CTLA-4 therapy was permitted, and about two fifths of dose-escalation patients had received checkpoint inhibitors. Partial responses occurred in three dose-escalation patients: two with cutaneous melanoma and one with hepatocellular carcinoma. Peripheral TCRbeta sequencing aimed to test whether ivuxolimab altered TCR sequence diversity and caused clonal T-cell expansion. The paper covers the monotherapy dose-escalation part of the phase I ivuxolimab trial, which included N ≈ 50 patients.

CDR1 GTSNPN and CDR2 SVGIG are derived from the germline V gene (reference sequence). Its CDR3 holds 16 amino acids, cysteine through phenylalanine. Solely the CDR3 DNA is kept, with 48 bases framed from the first base. From V the trimming removes 0 bases and from J it removes 4 bases, while the gene matches leave 8 bases of the junction unaccounted for. Patients with a history of autoimmune disease or receiving systemic immunosuppression were excluded from the trial. Peripheral blood for TCR sequencing was collected from all dose cohorts at baseline, on cycle 4 day 1, and on cycle 7 day 1. Samples came from an open-label, multicenter, first-in-human phase I dose-escalation trial of ivuxolimab. The trial enrolled adults with locally advanced or metastatic head and neck squamous cell, hepatocellular, melanoma or renal cell carcinoma. Before TCR sequencing, CD4+ T cells and CD8+ T cells from peripheral blood were sorted into separate populations.

For sequencing of the TCRbeta CDR3 region, genomic DNA was extracted from the sorted cells. The immunoSEQ Assay was used for sequencing of TCRbeta CDR3 regions. The clones in this table, taken by TCRdb from immuneACCESS, are in-frame only. Not every clone is retained; where verified, under half of the shortfall comes from an unresolved V gene, and the cause of the rest is unknown. The sample profile shows 55,000 to 85,000 clones; approximately 86% of them were found once. The ten most abundant clones make up around 0.73% of the sample. Overall results and qualifications from the work: At doses of 0.1 to 3.0 mg/kg, clonal expansion of both CD4+ and CD8+ blood T cells was observed from baseline to week 6. In the 0.1-3.0 mg/kg groups, partial responders were among the patients with the lowest normalized peripheral clonal expansion, particularly in CD8+ T cells. Antigen specificity was not determined for the clonally expanded peripheral T cells. Low levels of normalized T-cell clonal expansion were also seen in some patients who did not respond. After ivuxolimab, more expanded clones were found on average in CD8+ T cells than in CD4+ T cells.

As for this clone: The target of this receptor is not known. Base quality data are lacking; no much larger clone is found one base away.

The sample here was CD4+ or CD8+ T cells sorted from blood, taken in a trial of the OX40 agonist ivuxolimab. The TCR comes from an adult with an advanced solid tumor such as melanoma, head and neck, liver or kidney cancer. The rearranged segments are TRBV30 and TRBJ1-2; TRBD1 matches 10 bases in the middle. The CDR3 region reads CAWSVPTTGGGYGYTF. In nucleotide form, the sequence is TGTGCCTGGAGTGTACCGACGACAGGGGGCGGCTATGGCTACACCTTC.